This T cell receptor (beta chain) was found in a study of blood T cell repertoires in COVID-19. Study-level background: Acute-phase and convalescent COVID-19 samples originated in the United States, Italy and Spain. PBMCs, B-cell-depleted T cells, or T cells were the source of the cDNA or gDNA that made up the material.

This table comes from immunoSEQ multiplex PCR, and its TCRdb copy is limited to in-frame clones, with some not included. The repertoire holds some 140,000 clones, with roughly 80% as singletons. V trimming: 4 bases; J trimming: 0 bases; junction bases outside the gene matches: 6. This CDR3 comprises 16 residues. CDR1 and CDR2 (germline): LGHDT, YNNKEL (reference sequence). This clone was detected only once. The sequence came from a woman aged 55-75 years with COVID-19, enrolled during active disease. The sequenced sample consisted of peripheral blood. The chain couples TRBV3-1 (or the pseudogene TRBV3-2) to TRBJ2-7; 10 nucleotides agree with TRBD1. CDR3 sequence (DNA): TGTGCCAGCAGCCCTAGACAGGGGGCGTTCTCCTACGAGCAGTACTTC. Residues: CASSPRQGAFSYEQYF.